Each of the 6 T cell receptor beta chains below was sequenced from the same sample in a study of T cell repertoires in cytomegalovirus infection. Via MiXCR, TCRdb re-called the reads, giving one row per CDR3 protein. The profile shows about 300,000 distinct CDR3 sequences, roughly 24% of them singletons. Material for sequencing was PBMCs. The receptors shown here come from a human donor in good health (CMV status not recorded). Some clones in this sample may be carry-over from other donors' samples.

This clonotype was observed a single time. V usage is TRBV20-1 and J usage is TRBJ2-7; D gene ambiguous. There are 14 residues in the CDR3. The germline gives CDR1 DFQATT, CDR2 SNEGSKA (reference sequence). V lost 0 bases, J lost 3 bases, and 12 bases lay in between. CDR3 coding DNA: TGCAGTGCTAGAGATGTACAGTTGATCTACGAGCAGTACTTC. Residues: CSARDVQLIYEQYF.

There are a few counts of this clonotype. J is TRBJ1-1 and V is TRBV6-2 or TRBV6-3, with a weak D call TRBD1 (6 bases). Germline-derived CDR1 and CDR2 are MNHEY and SVGEGT. V was cut by 6 bases and J by 1 base, with 9 bases left in between. This CDR3 region has 13 residues. CDR3 sequence reads: CASRGGWNTEAFF. CDR3 sequence (DNA): TGTGCCAGCAGAGGGGGATGGAACACTGAAGCTTTCTTT.

The chain recombines TRBV28 with TRBJ2-2, with a possible D match to TRBD2 (6 bases). Per the germline V gene, CDR1 is MDHEN and CDR2 is SYDVKM. With 5 bases removed from V and 5 bases from J, the gap between germline ends came to 15 bases. The CDR3 sequence is 15 residues long. The CDR3 bases are TGTGCCAGCAGTGGGAGGTACGGAATTACCGGGGAGCTGTTTTTT. It translates to CASSGRYGITGELFF.

The chain employs TRBV7-2 and TRBJ2-7; perhaps TRBD1 as D (6 bases). From germline, CDR1 is SGHTA and CDR2 FQGNSA. With 1 base removed from V and 1 base from J, the gap between germline ends came to 11 bases. CDR3 length: 15 residues. CDR3 DNA sequence: TGTGCCAGCAGCTTAGGCCCAGGGGTTTCCTACGAGCAGTACTTC. Translation: CASSLGPGVSYEQYF.

This clonotype came up many times. The chain combines TRBV7-2 with TRBJ2-1; TRBD2 aligns across 7 bases. After removal of 5 bases from V and 2 bases from J, the junction contained 6 bases not matched to a gene. This CDR3 has 15 amino acids. Germline CDR1 SGHTA, CDR2 FQGNSA. The CDR3 DNA sequence: TGTGCCAGCAGCCCTGAGCGGGGAACCTACAATGAGCAGTTCTTC. Translated: CASSPERGTYNEQFF.

The V and J genes are TRBV6-1 and TRBJ2-5; the match to TRBD2 covers 10 bases. CDR1 is MNHNS, CDR2 SASEGT, per germline. The V gene end was trimmed by 8 bases and the J gene end by 5 bases; junction bases not matched to a gene: 14. CDR3 length equals 16 residues. The CDR3 sequence: CASGFPGLASRETQYF. CDR3 DNA sequence: TGTGCCAGCGGTTTCCCGGGACTAGCGTCCCGGGAGACCCAGTACTTC.